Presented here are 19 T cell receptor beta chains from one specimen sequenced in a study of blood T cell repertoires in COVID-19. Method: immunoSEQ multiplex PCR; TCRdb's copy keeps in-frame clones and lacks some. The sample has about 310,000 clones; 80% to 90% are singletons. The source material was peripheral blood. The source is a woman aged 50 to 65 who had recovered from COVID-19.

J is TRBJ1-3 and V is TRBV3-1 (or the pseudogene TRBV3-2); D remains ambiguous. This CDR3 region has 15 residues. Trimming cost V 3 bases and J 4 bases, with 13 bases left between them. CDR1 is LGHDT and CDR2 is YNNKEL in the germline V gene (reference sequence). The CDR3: CASSHLGGEGNTIYF. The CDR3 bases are TGTGCCAGCAGCCACCTCGGCGGGGAGGGAAACACCATATATTTT.

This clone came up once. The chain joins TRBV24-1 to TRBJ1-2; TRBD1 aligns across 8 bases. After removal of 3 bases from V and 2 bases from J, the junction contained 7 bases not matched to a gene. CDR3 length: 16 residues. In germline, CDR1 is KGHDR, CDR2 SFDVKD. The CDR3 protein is CATSDQNRGTNYGYTF. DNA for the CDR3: TGTGCCACCAGTGATCAAAACAGGGGGACGAACTATGGCTACACCTTC.

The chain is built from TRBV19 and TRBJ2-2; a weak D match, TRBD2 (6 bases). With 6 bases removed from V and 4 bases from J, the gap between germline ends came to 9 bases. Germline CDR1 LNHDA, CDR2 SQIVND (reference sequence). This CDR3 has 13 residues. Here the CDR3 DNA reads TGTGCCAGTAGGTTCGGGGGCACCGGGGAGCTGTTTTTT. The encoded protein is CASRFGGTGELFF.

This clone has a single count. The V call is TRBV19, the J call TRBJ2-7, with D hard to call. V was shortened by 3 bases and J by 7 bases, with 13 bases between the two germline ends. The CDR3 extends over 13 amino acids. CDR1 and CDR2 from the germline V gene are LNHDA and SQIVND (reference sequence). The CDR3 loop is CASSINHPREQYF. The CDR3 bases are TGTGCCAGTAGTATTAACCACCCTAGGGAGCAGTACTTC.

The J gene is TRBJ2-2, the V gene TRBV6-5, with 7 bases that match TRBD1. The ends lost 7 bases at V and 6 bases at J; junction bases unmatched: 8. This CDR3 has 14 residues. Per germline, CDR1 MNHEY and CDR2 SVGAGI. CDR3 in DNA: TGTGCCAGCATTCAAACAGGGGAATCCGGGGAGCTGTTTTTT. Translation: CASIQTGESGELFF.

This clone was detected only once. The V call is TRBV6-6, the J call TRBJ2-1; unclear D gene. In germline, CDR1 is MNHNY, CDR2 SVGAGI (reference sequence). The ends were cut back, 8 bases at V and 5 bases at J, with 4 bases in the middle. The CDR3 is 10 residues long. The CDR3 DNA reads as TGTGCCAGCGCGGACAATGAGCAGTTCTTC. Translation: CASADNEQFF.

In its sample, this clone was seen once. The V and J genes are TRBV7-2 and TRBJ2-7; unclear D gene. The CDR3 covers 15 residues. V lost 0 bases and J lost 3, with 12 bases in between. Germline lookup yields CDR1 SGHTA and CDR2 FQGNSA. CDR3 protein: CASSLAWSAHYEQYF. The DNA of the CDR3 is TGTGCCAGCAGCTTAGCTTGGTCAGCGCACTACGAGCAGTACTTC.

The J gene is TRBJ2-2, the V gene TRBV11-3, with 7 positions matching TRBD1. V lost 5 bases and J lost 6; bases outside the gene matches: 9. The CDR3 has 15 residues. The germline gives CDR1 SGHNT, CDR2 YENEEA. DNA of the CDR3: TGTGCCAGCAGCCTTACCGGGACAGAAGCCGGGGAGCTGTTTTTT. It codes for CASSLTGTEAGELFF.

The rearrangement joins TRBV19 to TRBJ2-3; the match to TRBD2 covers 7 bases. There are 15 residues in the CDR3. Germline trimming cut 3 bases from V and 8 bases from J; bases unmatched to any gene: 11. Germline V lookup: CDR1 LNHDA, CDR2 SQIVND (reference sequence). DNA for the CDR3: TGTGCCAGTAGTATGGGCGGGAGCCTTGGGGGTACGCAGTATTTT. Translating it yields CASSMGGSLGGTQYF.

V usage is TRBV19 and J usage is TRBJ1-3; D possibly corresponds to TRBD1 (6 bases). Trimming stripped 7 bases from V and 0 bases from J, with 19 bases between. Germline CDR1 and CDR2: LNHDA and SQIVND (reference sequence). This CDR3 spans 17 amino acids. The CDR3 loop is CASNGGQRLSSGNTIYF. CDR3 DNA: TGTGCCAGTAATGGAGGACAGCGTCTGAGCTCTGGAAACACCATATATTTT.

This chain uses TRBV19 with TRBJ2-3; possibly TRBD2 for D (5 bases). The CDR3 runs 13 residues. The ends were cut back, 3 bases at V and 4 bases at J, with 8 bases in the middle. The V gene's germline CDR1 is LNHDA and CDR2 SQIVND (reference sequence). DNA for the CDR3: TGTGCCAGTAGTATGGGGAGTGCAGATACGCAGTATTTT. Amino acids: CASSMGSADTQYF.

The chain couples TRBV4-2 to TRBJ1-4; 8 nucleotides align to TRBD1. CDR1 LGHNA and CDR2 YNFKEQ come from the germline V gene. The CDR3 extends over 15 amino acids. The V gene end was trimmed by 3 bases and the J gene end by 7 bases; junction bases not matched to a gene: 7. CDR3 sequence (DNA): TGTGCCAGCAGCCAGTCAGGGGGCGCGGGTGAAAAACTGTTTTTT. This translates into CASSQSGGAGEKLFF.

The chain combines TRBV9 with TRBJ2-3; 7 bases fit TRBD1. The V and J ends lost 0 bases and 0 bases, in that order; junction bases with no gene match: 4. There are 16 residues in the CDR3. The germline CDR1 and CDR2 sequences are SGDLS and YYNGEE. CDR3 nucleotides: TGTGCCAGCAGCGTAGGGACAGGTCATAGCACAGATACGCAGTATTTT. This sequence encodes CASSVGTGHSTDTQYF.

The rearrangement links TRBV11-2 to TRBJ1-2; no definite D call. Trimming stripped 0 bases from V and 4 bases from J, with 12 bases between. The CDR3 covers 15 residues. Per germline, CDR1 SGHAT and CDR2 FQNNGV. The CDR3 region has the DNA TGTGCCAGCAGCTTAGATGGATTACCGGGCTATGGCTACACCTTC. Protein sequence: CASSLDGLPGYGYTF. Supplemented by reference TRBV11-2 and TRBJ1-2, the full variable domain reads EAGVAQSPRYKIIEKRQSVAFWCNPISGHATLYWYQQILGQGPKLLIQFQNNGVVDDSQLPKDRFSAERLKGVDSTLKIQPAKLEDSAVYLCASSLDGLPGYGYTFGSGTRLTVV.

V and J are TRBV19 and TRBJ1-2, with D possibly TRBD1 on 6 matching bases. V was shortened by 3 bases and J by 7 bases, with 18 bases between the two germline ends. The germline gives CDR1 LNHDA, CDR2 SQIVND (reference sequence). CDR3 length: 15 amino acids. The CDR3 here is CASSMDSGTRGGYTF. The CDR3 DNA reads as TGTGCCAGTAGTATGGACAGCGGGACTAGAGGTGGCTACACCTTC.

The CDR3 is CASSRTETLFGYTF. CDR3 nucleotides: TGTGCCAGCAGCAGAACAGAAACCCTATTCGGCTACACCTTC. The rearrangement links TRBV6-5 to TRBJ1-2; no definite D call. Trimming stripped 6 bases from V and 8 bases from J, with 19 bases between. The CDR3 runs 14 residues. Germline values: CDR1 MNHEY, CDR2 SVGAGI.

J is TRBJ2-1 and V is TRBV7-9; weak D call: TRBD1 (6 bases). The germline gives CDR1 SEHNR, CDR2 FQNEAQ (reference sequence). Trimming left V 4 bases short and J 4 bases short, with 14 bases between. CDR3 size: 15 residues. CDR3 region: CASSSAYREYNEQFF. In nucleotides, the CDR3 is TGTGCCAGCAGCTCCGCTTACAGGGAGTACAATGAGCAGTTCTTC.

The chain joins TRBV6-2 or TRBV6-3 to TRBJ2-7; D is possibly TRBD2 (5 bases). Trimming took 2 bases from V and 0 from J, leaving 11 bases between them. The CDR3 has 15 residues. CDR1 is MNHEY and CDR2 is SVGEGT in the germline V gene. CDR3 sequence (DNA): TGTGCCAGCAGTTACGACGGGGTAAGCTCCTACGAGCAGTACTTC. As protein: CASSYDGVSSYEQYF.

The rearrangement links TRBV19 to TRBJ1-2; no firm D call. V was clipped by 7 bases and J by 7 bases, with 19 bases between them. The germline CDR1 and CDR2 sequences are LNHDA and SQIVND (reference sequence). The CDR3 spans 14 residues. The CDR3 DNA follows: TGTGCCAGTAATCTCCGAGAGGGTATCGGTGGCTACACCTTC. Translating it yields CASNLREGIGGYTF. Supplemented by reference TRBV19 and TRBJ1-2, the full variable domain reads DGGITQSPKYLFRKEGQNVTLSCEQNLNHDAMYWYRQDPGQGLRLIYYSQIVNDFQKGDIAEGYSVSREKKESFPLTVTSAQKNPTAFYLCASNLREGIGGYTFGSGTRLTVV.